This T cell receptor (beta chain) stems from a study of spatial heterogeneity in lung cancer. Whole-study findings and limits: Tumor mutation count correlated with how many alpha and beta TCRs expanded intratumorally.

TCRdb re-analysed the 5' RACE reads in MiXCR, keeping a single row per CDR3 protein. The sample records 5,000 or so distinct CDR3 sequences, over 20% being singletons. Notes on this clonotype: Its antigen remains unknown.

Trimming removed 1 base at V and 6 bases at J, with 16 bases between. CDR3 length: 15 residues. Germline V gives CDR1 SGHTA, CDR2 FQGNSA. Indicated time point: sample taken at primary tumor resection. The sample consisted of lung tumor tissue, taken at surgery. This TCR was sampled from a male donor with early-stage non-small cell lung cancer. This chain connects TRBV7-2 to TRBJ2-7; tentatively, D is TRBD2 (6 bases). The CDR3 is CASSLVVREDLEQYF. The CDR3 DNA follows: TGTGCCAGCAGCTTAGTGGTCAGGGAGGACCTCGAGCAGTACTTC.